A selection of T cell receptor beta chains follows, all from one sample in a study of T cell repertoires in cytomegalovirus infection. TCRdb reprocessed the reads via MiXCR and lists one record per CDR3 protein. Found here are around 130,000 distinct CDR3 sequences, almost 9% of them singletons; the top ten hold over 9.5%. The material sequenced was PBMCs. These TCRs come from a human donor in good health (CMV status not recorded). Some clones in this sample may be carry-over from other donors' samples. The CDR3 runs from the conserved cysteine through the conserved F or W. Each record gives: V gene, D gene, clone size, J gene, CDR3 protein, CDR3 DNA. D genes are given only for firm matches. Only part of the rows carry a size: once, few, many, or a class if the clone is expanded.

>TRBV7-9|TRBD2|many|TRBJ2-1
CASSDRGGLSPNEQFF
TGTGCCAGCAGCGACCGCGGGGGGCTCTCCCCCAATGAGCAGTTCTTC
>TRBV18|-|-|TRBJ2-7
CASSPQTASESYEQYF
TGTGCCAGCTCACCCCAGACGGCATCCGAATCCTACGAGCAGTACTTC
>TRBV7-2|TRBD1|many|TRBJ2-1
CASSLGTGNEQFF
TGTGCCAGCAGCTTAGGGACAGGGAATGAGCAGTTCTTC
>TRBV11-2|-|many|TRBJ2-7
CASSLVGGPPNEQYF
TGTGCCAGCAGCTTAGTGGGGGGACCCCCAAACGAGCAGTACTTC
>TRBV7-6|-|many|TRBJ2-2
CATRRAGANTGELFF
TGTGCCACCCGGAGGGCAGGGGCGAACACCGGGGAGCTGTTTTTT
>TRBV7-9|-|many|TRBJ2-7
CASSFGLTPYEQYF
TGTGCCAGCAGCTTCGGGCTGACACCCTACGAGCAGTACTTC
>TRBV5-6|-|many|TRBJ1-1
CASSPVGGMMNTEAFF
TGTGCCAGCAGCCCCGTTGGGGGGATGATGAACACTGAAGCTTTCTTT
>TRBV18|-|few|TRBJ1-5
CASSPTGPVSNQPQHF
TGTGCCAGCTCACCGACGGGTCCCGTTAGCAATCAGCCCCAGCATTTT
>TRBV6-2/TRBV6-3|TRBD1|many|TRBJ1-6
CASSTGVNSPLHF
TGTGCCAGCAGTACAGGGGTTAATTCACCCCTCCACTTT
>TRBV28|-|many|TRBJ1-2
CASSAQEGGSGYTF
TGTGCCAGCAGTGCCCAGGAGGGCGGGAGCGGCTACACCTTC
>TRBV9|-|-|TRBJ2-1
CASSVEGGGLQDEQFF
TGTGCCAGCAGCGTAGAGGGGGGGGGCCTACAGGATGAGCAGTTCTTC
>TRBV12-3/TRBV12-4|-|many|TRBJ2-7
CASSLSQITSYEQYF
TGTGCCAGCAGTTTAAGTCAAATAACCTCCTACGAGCAGTACTTC
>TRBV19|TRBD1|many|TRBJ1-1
CASSIRTGNTEAFF
TGTGCCAGTAGTATTCGGACAGGGAACACTGAAGCTTTCTTT
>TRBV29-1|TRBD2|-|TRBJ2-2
CSVEVGAGGTGELFF
TGCAGCGTTGAAGTTGGAGCGGGGGGGACCGGGGAGCTGTTTTTT
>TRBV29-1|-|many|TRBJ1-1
CSVRETYTEAFF
TGCAGCGTGCGGGAGACCTACACTGAAGCTTTCTTT
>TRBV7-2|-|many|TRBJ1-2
CASSLDRTAYGYTF
TGTGCCAGCAGCTTAGACAGGACAGCGTATGGCTACACCTTC
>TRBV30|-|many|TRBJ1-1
CAWSQTVNTEAFF
TGTGCCTGGAGCCAGACAGTGAACACTGAAGCTTTCTTT
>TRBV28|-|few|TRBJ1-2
CASSPTDRVGGGYTF
TGTGCCAGCAGTCCGACGGATCGGGTCGGGGGAGGCTACACCTTC
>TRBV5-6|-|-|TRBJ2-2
CASSLYLANTGELFF
TGTGCCAGCAGCCTGTACCTTGCGAACACCGGGGAGCTGTTTTTT
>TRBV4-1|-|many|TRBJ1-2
CASSQGRGTMYGYTF
TGCGCCAGCAGCCAAGGGAGGGGGACGATGTATGGCTACACCTTC
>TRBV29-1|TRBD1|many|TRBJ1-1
CSVGTAKSEAFF
TGCAGCGTCGGGACAGCAAAATCTGAAGCTTTCTTT
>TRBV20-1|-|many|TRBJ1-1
CSAVQVGQTMFRAFF
TGCAGTGCTGTACAAGTAGGGCAGACAATGTTTAGAGCTTTCTTT
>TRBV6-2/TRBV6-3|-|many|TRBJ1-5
CASSHITLDSPNQPQHF
TGTGCCAGCAGCCATATTACCTTAGACAGCCCTAATCAGCCCCAGCATTTT
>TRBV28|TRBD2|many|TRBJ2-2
CASSFWTSGIAGELFF
TGTGCCAGCAGTTTCTGGACTAGCGGGATTGCCGGGGAGCTGTTTTTT
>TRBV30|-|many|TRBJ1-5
CAWGAASNQPQHF
TGTGCCTGGGGGGCGGCCAGCAATCAGCCCCAGCATTTT
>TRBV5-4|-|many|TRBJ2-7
CASSSTGTLDYEQYF
TGTGCCAGCAGCTCAACCGGGACCTTAGACTACGAGCAGTACTTC
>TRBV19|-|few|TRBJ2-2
CATSGSTGQTGELFF
TGTGCCACCTCTGGGTCCACAGGACAGACCGGGGAGCTGTTTTTT
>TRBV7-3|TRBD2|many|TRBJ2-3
CASSLGLAEGTDTQYF
TGTGCCAGCAGCTTAGGACTAGCGGAGGGGACAGATACGCAGTATTTT
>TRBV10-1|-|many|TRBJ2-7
CASSDQSGLTPYEQYF
TGCGCCAGCAGTGACCAGTCAGGGCTTACCCCCTACGAGCAGTACTTC
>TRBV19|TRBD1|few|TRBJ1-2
CASSATGGYGYTF
TGTGCCAGTAGTGCTACAGGGGGGTATGGCTACACCTTC
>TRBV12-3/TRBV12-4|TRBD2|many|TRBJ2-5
CASSLVREAPGTQYF
TGTGCCAGCAGTTTGGTTCGGGAGGCCCCGGGGACCCAGTACTTC
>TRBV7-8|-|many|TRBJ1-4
CASSPSSAGRVGWMANEKLFF
TGTGCCAGCAGCCCGTCGAGCGCGGGGAGGGTTGGTTGGATGGCTAATGAAAAACTGTTTTTT
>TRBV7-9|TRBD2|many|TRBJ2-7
CASSYGAGVSSRAYEQYF
TGTGCCAGCAGCTACGGGGCGGGGGTGTCGTCTCGAGCCTACGAGCAGTACTTC
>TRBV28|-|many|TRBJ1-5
CASRPDSSNQPQHF
TGTGCCAGCAGACCCGACAGTAGCAATCAGCCCCAGCATTTT
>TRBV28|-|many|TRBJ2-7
CASSTGGQSYEQYF
TGTGCCAGTTCGACCGGGGGGCAGTCCTACGAGCAGTACTTC
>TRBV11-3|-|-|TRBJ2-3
CASSLERTDTQYF
TGTGCCAGCAGCTTAGAACGGACAGATACGCAGTATTTT
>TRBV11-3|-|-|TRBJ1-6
CASNPGTLKRGSPLHF
TGTGCCAGCAACCCCGGGACTCTCAAAAGGGGTTCACCCCTCCACTTT